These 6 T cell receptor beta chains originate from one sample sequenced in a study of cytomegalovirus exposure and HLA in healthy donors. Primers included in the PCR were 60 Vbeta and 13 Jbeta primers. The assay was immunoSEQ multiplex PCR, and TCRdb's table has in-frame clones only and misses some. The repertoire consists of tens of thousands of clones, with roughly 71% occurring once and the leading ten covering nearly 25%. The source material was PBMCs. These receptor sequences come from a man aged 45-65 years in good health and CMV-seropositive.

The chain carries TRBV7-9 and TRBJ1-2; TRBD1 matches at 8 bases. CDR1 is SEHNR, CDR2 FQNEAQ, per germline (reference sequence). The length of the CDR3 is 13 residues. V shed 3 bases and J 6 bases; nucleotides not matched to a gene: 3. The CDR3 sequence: CASSFRDRHGYTF. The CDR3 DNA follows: TGTGCCAGCAGCTTCCGGGACAGGCATGGCTACACCTTC.

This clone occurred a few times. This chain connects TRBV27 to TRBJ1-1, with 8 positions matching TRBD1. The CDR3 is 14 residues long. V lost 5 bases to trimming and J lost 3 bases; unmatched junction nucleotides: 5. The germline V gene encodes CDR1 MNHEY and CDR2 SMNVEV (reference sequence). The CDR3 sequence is CASSPQGADTEAFF. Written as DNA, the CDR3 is TGTGCCAGCAGTCCTCAGGGGGCAGACACTGAAGCTTTCTTT.

This chain's CDR3 is CSVDQRGGRDEQFF. The CDR3 DNA is TGCAGCGTTGACCAGCGGGGGGGCCGCGATGAGCAGTTCTTC. The gene calls are TRBV29-1 and TRBJ2-1, with 10 bases matching TRBD2. CDR3 length: 14 residues. V was clipped by 3 bases and J by 8 bases; unmatched bases: 7. The V gene's germline CDR1 is SQVTM and CDR2 ANQGSEA.

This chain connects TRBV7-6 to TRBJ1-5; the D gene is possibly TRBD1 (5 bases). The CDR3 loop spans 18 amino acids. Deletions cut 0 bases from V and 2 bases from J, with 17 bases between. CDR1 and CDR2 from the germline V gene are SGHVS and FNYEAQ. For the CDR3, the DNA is TGTGCCAGCAGCTTAGCGGGGAGGGACCCTTCGGGCAATCAGCCCCAGCATTTT. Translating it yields CASSLAGRDPSGNQPQHF.

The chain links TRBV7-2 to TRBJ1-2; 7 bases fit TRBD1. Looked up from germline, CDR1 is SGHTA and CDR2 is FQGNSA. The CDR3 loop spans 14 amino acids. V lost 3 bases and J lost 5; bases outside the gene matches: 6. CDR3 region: CASSFGGTAYGYTF. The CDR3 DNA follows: TGTGCCAGCAGCTTCGGAGGGACAGCATATGGCTACACCTTC.

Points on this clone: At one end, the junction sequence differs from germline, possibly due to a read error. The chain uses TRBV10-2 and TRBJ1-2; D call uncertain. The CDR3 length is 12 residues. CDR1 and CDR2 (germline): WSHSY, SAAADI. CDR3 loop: CASSEPAGGYTF. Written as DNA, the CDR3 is TGCGCCAGCAGTGAGCCCGCTGGAGGCTACACTTTC.